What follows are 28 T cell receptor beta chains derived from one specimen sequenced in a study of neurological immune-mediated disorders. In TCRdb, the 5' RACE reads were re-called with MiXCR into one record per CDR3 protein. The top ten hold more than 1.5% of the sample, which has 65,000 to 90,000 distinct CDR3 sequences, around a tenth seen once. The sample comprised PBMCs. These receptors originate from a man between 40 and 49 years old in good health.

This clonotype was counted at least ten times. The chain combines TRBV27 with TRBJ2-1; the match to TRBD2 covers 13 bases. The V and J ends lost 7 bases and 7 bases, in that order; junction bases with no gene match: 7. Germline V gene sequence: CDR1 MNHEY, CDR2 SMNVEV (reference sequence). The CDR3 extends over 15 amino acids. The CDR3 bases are TGTGCCAGCACCCAACTAGCGGGGGGGGAAAATGAGCAGTTCTTC. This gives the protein CASTQLAGGENEQFF.

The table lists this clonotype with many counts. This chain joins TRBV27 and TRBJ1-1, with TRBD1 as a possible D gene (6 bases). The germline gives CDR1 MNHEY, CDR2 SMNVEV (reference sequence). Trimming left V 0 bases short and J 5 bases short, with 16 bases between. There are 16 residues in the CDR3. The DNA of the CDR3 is TGTGCCAGCAGTTTATCGATAGGAAAGGGGGGAACTGAAGCTTTCTTT. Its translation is CASSLSIGKGGTEAFF.

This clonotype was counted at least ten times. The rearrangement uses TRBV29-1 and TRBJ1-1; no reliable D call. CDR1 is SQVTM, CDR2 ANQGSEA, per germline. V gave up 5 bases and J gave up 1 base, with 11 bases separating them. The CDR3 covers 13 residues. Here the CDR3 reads CSVSGRRNTEAFF. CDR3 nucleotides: TGCAGCGTTTCGGGTAGGAGGAACACTGAAGCTTTCTTT.

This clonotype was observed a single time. CDR3 residues: CASISGSTGELFF. The CDR3, as DNA: TGTGCCAGCATAAGCGGTAGCACCGGGGAGCTGTTTTTT. The chain combines TRBV3-1 with TRBJ2-2; TRBD2 is a possible D gene (5 bases). The CDR3 loop spans 13 amino acids. Germline loops: CDR1 LGHDT, CDR2 YNNKEL (reference sequence). The ends were cut back, 7 bases at V and 4 bases at J, with 10 bases in the middle.

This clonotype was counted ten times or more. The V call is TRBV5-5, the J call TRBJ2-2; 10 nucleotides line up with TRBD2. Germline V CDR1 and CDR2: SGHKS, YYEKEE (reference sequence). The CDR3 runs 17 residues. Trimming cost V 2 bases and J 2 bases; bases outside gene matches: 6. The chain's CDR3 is CASSLVAGGLNTGELFF. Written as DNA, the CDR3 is TGTGCCAGCAGCTTAGTAGCGGGGGGACTTAACACCGGGGAGCTGTTTTTT.

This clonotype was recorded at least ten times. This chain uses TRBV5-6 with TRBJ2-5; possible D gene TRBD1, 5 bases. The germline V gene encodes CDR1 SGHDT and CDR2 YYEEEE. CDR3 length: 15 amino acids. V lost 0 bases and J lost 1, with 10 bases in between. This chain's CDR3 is CASSLAAGRQETQYF. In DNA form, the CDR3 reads TGTGCCAGCAGCTTGGCGGCAGGGCGCCAAGAGACCCAGTACTTC. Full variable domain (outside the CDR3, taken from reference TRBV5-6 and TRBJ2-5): DAGVTQSPTHLIKTRGQQVTLRCSPKSGHDTVSWYQQALGQGPQFIFQYYEEEERQRGNFPDRFSGHQFPNYSSELNVNALLLGDSALYLCASSLAAGRQETQYFGPGTRLLVL.

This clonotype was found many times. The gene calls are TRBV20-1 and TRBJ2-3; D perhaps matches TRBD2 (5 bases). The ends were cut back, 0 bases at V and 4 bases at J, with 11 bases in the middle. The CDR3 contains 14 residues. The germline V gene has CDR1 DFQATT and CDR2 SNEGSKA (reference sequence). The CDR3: CSARDTRRADTQYF. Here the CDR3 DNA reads TGCAGTGCTAGAGATACTAGAAGAGCAGATACGCAGTATTTT.

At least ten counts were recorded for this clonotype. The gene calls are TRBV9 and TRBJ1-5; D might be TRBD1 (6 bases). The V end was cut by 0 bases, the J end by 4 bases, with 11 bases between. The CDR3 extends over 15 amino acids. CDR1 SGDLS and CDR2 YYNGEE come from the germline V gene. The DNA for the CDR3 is TGTGCCAGCAGCGTAGGGTCAGGGGTAAATCAGCCCCAGCATTTT. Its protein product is CASSVGSGVNQPQHF. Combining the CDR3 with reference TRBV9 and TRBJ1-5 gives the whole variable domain DSGVTQTPKHLITATGQRVTLRCSPRSGDLSVYWYQQSLDQGLQFLIQYYNGEERAKGNILERFSAQQFPDLHSELNLSSLELGDSALYFCASSVGSGVNQPQHFGDGTRLSIL.

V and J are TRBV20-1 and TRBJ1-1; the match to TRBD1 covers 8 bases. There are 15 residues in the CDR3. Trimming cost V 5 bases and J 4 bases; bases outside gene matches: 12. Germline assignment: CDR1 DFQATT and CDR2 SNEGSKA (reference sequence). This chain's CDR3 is CSAFRDRWRGTEAFF. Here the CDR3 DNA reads TGCAGTGCTTTCCGGGACAGGTGGCGCGGCACTGAAGCTTTCTTT.

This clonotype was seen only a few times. The CDR3: CASSPVPGQGQETQYF. The CDR3 DNA reads TGCGCCAGCAGCCCTGTTCCGGGACAGGGGCAAGAGACCCAGTACTTC. This chain joins TRBV4-1 and TRBJ2-5; 10 nucleotides match TRBD1. The germline CDR1 and CDR2 sequences are MGHRA and YSYEKL. The CDR3 has 16 amino acids. Trimming cost V 4 bases and J 2 bases; bases outside gene matches: 7.

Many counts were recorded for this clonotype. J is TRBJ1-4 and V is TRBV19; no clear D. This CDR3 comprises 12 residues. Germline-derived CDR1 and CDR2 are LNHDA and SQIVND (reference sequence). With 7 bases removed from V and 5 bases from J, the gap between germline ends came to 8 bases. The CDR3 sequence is CASTDPNEKLFF. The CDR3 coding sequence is TGTGCCAGTACCGATCCGAATGAAAAACTGTTTTTT.

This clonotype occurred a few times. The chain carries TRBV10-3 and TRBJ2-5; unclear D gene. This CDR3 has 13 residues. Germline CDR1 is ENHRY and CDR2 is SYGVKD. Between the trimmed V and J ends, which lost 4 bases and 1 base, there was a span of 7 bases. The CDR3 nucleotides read TGTGCCATCAGTGTGGCAGGCCAAGAGACCCAGTACTTC. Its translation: CAISVAGQETQYF.

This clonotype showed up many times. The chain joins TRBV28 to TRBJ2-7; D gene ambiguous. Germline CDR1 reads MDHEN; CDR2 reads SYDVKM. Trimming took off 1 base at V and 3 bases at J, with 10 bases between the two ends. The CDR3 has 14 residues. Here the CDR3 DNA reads TGTGCCAGCAGTTTATTTAAGACTCACTACGAGCAGTACTTC. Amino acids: CASSLFKTHYEQYF.

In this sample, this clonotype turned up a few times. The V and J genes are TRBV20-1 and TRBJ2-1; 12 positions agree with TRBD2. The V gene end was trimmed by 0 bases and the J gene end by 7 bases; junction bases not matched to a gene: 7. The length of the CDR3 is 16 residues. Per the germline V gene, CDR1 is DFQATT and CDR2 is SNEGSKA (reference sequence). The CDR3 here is CSARDTTSGSLNEQFF. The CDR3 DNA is TGCAGTGCTAGAGACACGACTAGCGGGAGTCTGAATGAGCAGTTCTTC.

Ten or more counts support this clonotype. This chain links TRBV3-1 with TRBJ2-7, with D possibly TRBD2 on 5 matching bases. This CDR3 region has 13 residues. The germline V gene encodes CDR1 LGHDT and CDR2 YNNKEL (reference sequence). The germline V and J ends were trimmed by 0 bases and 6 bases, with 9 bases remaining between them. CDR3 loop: CASSQDEGGEQYF. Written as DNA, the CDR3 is TGTGCCAGCAGCCAAGACGAGGGTGGCGAGCAGTACTTC.

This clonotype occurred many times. The CDR3 region is CASSVTVFLDTQYF. CDR3 coding DNA: TGTGCCAGCAGCGTAACGGTCTTCCTTGATACGCAGTATTTT. The chain employs TRBV9 and TRBJ2-3; no reliable D call. V was clipped by 1 base and J by 6 bases, with 12 bases between them. This CDR3 is 14 amino acids long. Per the germline V gene, CDR1 is SGDLS and CDR2 is YYNGEE. Full variable domain (remainder filled in from reference TRBV9 and TRBJ2-3): DSGVTQTPKHLITATGQRVTLRCSPRSGDLSVYWYQQSLDQGLQFLIQYYNGEERAKGNILERFSAQQFPDLHSELNLSSLELGDSALYFCASSVTVFLDTQYFGPGTRLTVL.

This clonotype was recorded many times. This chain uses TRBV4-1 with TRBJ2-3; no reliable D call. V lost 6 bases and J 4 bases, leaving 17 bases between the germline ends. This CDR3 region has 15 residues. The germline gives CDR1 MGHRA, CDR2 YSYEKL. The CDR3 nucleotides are TGCGCCAGCAGTCTCGGACCCAACGAGGCAGATACGCAGTATTTT. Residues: CASSLGPNEADTQYF.

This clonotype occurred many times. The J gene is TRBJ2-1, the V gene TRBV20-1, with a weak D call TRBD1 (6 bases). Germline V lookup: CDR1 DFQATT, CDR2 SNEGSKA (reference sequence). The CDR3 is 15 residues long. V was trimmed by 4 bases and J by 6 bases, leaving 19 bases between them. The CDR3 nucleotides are TGCAGTGCTACACCGGACAGTTTCTTCTCCAATGAGCAGTTCTTC. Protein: CSATPDSFFSNEQFF.

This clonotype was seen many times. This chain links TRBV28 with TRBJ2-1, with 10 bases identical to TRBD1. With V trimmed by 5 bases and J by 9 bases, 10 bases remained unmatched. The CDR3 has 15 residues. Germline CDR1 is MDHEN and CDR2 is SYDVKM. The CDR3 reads CASSPGTGVGSEQFF. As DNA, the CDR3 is TGTGCCAGCAGTCCCGGGACAGGGGTAGGGAGTGAGCAGTTCTTC. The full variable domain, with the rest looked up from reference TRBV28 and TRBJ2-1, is DVKVTQSSRYLVKRTGEKVFLECVQDMDHENMFWYRQDPGLGLRLIYFSYDVKMKEKGDIPEGYSVSREKKERFSLILESASTNQTSMYLCASSPGTGVGSEQFFGPGTRLTVL.

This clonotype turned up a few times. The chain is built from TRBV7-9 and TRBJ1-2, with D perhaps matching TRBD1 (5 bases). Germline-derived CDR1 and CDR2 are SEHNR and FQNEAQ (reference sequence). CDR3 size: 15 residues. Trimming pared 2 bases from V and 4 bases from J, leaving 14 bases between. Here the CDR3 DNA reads TGTGCCAGCAGCTTAAACGCCCAGGGCAGCTATGGCTACACCTTC. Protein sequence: CASSLNAQGSYGYTF.

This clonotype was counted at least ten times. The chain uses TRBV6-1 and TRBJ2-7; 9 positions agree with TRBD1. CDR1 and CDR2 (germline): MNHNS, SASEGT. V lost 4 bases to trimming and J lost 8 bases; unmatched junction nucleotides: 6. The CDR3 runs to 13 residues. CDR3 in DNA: TGTGCCAGCAGTGGGGTGGGACAGGGTCAGCAGTACTTC. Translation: CASSGVGQGQQYF.

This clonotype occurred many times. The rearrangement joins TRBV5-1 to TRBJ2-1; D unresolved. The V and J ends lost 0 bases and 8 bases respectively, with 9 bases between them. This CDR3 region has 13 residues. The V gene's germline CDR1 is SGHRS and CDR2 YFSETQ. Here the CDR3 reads CASSLEVAYEQFF. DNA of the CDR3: TGCGCCAGCAGCTTGGAAGTTGCCTATGAGCAGTTCTTC. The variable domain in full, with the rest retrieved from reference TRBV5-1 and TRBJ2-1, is KAGVTQTPRYLIKTRGQQVTLSCSPISGHRSVSWYQQTPGQGLQFLFEYFSETQRNKGNFPGRFSGRQFSNSRSEMNVSTLELGDSALYLCASSLEVAYEQFFGPGTRLTVL.

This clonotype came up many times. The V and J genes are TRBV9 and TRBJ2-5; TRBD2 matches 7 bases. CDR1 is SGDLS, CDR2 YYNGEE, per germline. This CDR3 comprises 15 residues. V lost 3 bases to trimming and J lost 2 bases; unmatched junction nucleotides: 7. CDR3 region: CASSAGTIAQETQYF. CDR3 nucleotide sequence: TGTGCCAGCAGCGCCGGGACTATTGCACAAGAGACCCAGTACTTC.

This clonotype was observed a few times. The DNA for the CDR3 is TGCAGTGCCAGACGGAGGAACTGGGGGGAGACCCAGTACTTC. This encodes CSARRRNWGETQYF. V is TRBV20-1 and J is TRBJ2-5, with D perhaps given as TRBD1 or TRBD2 (5 bases each). V lost 6 bases and J 5 bases, leaving 19 bases between the germline ends. CDR1 is DFQATT and CDR2 is SNEGSKA in the germline V gene (reference sequence). The CDR3 loop spans 14 amino acids.

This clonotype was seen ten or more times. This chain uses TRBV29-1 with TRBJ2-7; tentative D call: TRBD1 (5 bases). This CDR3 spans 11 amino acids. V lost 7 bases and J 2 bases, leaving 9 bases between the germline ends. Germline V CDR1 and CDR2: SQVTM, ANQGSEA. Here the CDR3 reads CSAGSTYEQYF. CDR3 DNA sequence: TGCAGCGCAGGGTCCACCTACGAGCAGTACTTC.

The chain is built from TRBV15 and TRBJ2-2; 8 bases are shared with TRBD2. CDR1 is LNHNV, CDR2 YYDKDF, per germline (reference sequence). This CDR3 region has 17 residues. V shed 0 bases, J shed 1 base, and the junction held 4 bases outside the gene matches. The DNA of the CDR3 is TGTGCCACCAGCAGAGATATCGGGGGGGTGAACACCGGGGAGCTGTTTTTT. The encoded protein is CATSRDIGGVNTGELFF.

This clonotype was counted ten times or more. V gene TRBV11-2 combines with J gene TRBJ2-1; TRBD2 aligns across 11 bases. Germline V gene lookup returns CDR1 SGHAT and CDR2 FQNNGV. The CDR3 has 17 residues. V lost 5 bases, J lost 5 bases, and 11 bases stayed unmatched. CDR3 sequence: CASSPIGLAGDDNEQFF. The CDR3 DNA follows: TGTGCCAGCAGCCCCATAGGACTAGCGGGTGACGACAATGAGCAGTTCTTC. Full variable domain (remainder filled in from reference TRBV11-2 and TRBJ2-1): EAGVAQSPRYKIIEKRQSVAFWCNPISGHATLYWYQQILGQGPKLLIQFQNNGVVDDSQLPKDRFSAERLKGVDSTLKIQPAKLEDSAVYLCASSPIGLAGDDNEQFFGPGTRLTVL.

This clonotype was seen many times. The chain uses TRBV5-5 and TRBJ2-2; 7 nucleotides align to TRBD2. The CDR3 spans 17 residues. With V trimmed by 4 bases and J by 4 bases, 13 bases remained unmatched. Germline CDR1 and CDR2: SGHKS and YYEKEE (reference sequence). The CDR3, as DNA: TGTGCCAGCAGCCCTAGGACTAGTAGTGTGTCCACCGGGGAGCTGTTTTTT. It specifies CASSPRTSSVSTGELFF.